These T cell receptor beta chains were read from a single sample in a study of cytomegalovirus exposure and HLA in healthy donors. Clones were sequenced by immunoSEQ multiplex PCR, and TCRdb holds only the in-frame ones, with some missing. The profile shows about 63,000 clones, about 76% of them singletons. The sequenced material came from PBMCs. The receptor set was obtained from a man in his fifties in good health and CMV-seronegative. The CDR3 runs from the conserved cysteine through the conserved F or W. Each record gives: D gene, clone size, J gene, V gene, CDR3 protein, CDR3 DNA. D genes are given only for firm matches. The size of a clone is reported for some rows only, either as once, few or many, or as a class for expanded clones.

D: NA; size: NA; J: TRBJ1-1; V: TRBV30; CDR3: CAWTFKGLSEKAFF; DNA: TGTGCCTGGACCTTCAAGGGACTCTCAGAAAAAGCTTTCTTT
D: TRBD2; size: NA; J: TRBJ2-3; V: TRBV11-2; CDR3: CASSLLAGGPGTDTQYF; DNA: TGTGCCAGCAGCTTATTAGCGGGGGGGCCGGGCACAGATACGCAGTATTTT
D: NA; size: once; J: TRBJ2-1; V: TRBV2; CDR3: CASSVLEEQFF; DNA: TGTGCCAGCAGTGTTCTGGAGGAGCAGTTCTTC
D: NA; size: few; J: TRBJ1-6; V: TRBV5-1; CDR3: CASSPNPGEFTNFSPLHF; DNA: TGCGCCAGCAGCCCCAACCCGGGGGAGTTTACGAACTTTTCACCCCTCCACTTT
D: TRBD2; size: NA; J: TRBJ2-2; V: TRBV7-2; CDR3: CASSRGAGGTNTGELFF; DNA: TGTGCCAGCAGCCGAGGAGCGGGGGGTACGAACACCGGGGAGCTGTTTTTT
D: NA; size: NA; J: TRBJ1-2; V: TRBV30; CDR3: CAWSVSLEGYTF; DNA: TGTGCCTGGAGTGTATCCCTCGAGGGCTACACCTTC
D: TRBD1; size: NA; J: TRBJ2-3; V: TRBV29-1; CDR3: CSVDYDRGDTQYF; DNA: TGCAGCGTTGATTACGACAGGGGAGATACGCAGTATTTT
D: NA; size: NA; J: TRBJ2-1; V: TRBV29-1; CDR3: CSVAFAGNEQFF; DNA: TGCAGCGTCGCTTTTGCGGGCAATGAGCAGTTCTTC
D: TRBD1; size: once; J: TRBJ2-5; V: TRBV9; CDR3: CASSYRQGFSETQYF; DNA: TGTGCCAGCTCGTATAGACAGGGGTTTTCGGAGACCCAGTACTTC
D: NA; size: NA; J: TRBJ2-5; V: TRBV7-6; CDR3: CASSQGGLVAGNLRETQYF; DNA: TGTGCCAGCAGCCAAGGGGGTTTAGTGGCAGGGAATTTACGCGAGACCCAGTACTTC
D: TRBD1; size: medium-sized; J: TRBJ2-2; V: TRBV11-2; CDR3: CASSLGQGVGELFF; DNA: TGTGCCAGCAGCTTAGGACAGGGAGTCGGGGAGCTGTTTTTT
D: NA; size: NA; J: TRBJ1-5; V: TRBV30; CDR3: CAWSQGTINQPQHF; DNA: TGTGCCTGGAGTCAGGGGACCATTAATCAGCCCCAGCATTTT
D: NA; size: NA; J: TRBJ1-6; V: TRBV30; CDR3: CAWNRANSPLHF; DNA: TGTGCCTGGAACAGGGCAAATTCACCCCTCCACTTT
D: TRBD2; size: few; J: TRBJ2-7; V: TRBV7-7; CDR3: CASSLSGGPSYEQYF; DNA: TGTGCTAGCAGCCTGTCGGGGGGGCCCTCCTACGAGCAGTACTTC
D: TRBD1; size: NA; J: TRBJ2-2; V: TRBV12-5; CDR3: CASGLVQIRTGGSNTGELFF; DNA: TGTGCTAGTGGTTTGGTACAGATTCGAACAGGGGGCTCGAACACCGGGGAGCTGTTTTTT
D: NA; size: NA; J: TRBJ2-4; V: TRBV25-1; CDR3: CASASQGTGNIQYF; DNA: TGTGCCAGCGCGTCCCAGGGTACAGGGAACATTCAGTACTTC
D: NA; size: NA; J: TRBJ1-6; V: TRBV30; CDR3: CAWSVGVSLSF; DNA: TGTGCCTGGAGTGTGGGCGTCAGTCTCTCCTTT
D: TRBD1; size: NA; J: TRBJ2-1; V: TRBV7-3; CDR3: CASSPGQVRGNEQFF; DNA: TGTGCCAGCAGCCCCGGACAGGTGCGAGGGAATGAGCAGTTCTTC
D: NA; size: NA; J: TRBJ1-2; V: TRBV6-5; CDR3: CASSYSIGGSNYGYTF; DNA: TGTGCCAGCAGTTACTCGATCGGGGGTAGTAACTATGGCTACACCTTC
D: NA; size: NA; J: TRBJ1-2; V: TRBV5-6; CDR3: CASSPQRNYGYTF; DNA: TGTGCCAGCAGCCCCCAGCGTAACTATGGCTACACCTTC
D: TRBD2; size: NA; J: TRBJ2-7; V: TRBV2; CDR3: CASRRIGEGRAYEQYF; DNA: TGTGCCAGCAGACGAATTGGGGAAGGGAGGGCCTACGAGCAGTACTTC
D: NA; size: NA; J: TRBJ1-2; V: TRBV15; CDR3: CATSRADAGYGYTF; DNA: TGTGCCACCAGCAGAGCCGACGCAGGCTATGGCTACACCTTC
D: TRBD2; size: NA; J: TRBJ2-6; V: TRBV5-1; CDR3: CASSSPTGGGANVLTF; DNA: TGCGCCAGCAGCTCCCCCACGGGAGGTGGGGCCAACGTCCTGACTTTC
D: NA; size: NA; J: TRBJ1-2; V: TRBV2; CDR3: CASSDLDIPRGPVFGYTF; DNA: TGTGCCAGCAGTGATCTGGACATACCCAGGGGACCAGTATTTGGCTACACCTTC
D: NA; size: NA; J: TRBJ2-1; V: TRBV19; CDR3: CATLAYNEQFF; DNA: TGTGCCACCCTGGCTTACAATGAGCAGTTCTTC
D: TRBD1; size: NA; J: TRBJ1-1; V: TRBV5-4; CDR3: CASSPRTTGGNAEAFF; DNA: TGTGCCAGCAGCCCGCGGACCACAGGGGGCAACGCTGAAGCTTTCTTT
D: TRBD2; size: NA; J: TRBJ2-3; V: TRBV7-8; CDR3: CASRGGPPTDTQYF; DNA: TGTGCCAGCCGCGGGGGGCCACCCACAGATACGCAGTATTTT
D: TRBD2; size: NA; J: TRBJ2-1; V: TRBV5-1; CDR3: CASSVSGGAFNNEQFF; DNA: TGCGCCAGCAGCGTTAGCGGGGGGGCCTTTAACAATGAGCAGTTCTTC
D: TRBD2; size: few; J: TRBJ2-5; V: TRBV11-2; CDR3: CASSLVAAPSGRETQYF; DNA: TGTGCCAGCAGCTTAGTTGCAGCCCCTAGCGGGCGAGAGACCCAGTACTTC
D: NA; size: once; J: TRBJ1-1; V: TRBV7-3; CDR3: CASSLRGGGGNTEAFF; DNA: TGTGCCAGCAGCTTAAGAGGGGGTGGGGGGAACACTGAAGCTTTCTTT
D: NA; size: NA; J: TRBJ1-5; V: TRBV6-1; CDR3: CASSEQRDLRQPQHF; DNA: TGTGCCAGCAGTGAGCAGCGGGACCTTCGGCAGCCCCAGCATTTT
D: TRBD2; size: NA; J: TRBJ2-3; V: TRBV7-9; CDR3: CASSQHSGGVTDTQYF; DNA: TGTGCCAGCAGCCAACACAGCGGGGGGGTCACAGATACGCAGTATTTT
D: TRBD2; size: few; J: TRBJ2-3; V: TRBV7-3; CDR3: CASSHGGAADTQYF; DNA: TGTGCCAGCAGCCACGGGGGGGCCGCGGATACGCAGTATTTT
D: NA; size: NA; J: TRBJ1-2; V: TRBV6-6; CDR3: CASFVNSGNYGYTF; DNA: TGTGCCAGCTTCGTTAATTCCGGGAACTATGGCTACACCTTC
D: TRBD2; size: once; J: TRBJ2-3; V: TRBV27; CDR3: CASSLSRPSGGYTDTQYF; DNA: TGTGCCAGCAGTTTATCCCGCCCTAGCGGGGGATACACAGATACGCAGTATTTT
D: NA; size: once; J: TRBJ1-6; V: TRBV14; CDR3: CASSQVMTANSPLHF; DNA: TGTGCCAGCAGCCAAGTCATGACAGCCAATTCACCCCTCCACTTT
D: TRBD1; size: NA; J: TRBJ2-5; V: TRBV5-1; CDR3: CASSSHLGQGSAKTQYF; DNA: TGCGCCAGCAGCTCCCATCTCGGACAGGGGTCGGCGAAGACCCAGTACTTC
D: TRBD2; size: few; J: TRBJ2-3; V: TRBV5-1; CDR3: CASIKTSGGVGTDTQYF; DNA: TGCGCCAGCATAAAGACTAGCGGGGGGGTGGGCACAGATACGCAGTATTTT
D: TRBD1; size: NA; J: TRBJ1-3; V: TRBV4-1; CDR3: CASSQPKGSQGGSGNTIYF; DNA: TGCGCCAGCAGCCAACCGAAAGGATCCCAGGGGGGCTCTGGAAACACCATATATTTT
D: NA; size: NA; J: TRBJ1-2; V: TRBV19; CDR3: CASSIEPGHGGYTF; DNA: TGTGCCAGTAGTATAGAGCCGGGACACGGTGGCTACACCTTC
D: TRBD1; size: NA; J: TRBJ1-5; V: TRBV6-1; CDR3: CASSWTGTQDQPQHF; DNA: TGTGCCAGCAGCTGGACAGGGACGCAGGATCAGCCCCAGCATTTT
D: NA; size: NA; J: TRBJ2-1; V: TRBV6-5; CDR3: CASSPTRDKNNEQFF; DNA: TGTGCCAGCAGTCCCACCCGGGACAAAAACAATGAGCAGTTCTTC
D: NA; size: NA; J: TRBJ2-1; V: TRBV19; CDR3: CASSIERLRNREQFF; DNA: TGTGCCAGTAGTATAGAACGTCTACGGAACAGGGAGCAGTTCTTC
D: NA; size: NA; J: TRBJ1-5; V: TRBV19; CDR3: CASSIMAGAPNQPQHF; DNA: TGTGCCAGTAGTATAATGGCAGGGGCACCCAATCAGCCCCAGCATTTT
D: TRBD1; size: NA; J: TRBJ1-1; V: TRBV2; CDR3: CASRNRGMNTEAFF; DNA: TGTGCCAGCAGAAACAGGGGTATGAACACTGAAGCTTTCTTT
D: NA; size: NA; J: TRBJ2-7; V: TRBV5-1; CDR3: CASSLVQGGGEQYF; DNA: TGCGCCAGCAGCTTGGTACAGGGTGGCGGCGAGCAGTACTTC
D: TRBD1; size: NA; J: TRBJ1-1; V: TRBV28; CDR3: CASVLGQGAWGPYTEAFF; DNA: TGTGCCAGCGTCTTGGGACAGGGGGCGTGGGGGCCCTACACTGAAGCTTTCTTT
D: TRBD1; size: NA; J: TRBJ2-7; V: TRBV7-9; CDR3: CASSAGTASVEYEQYF; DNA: TGTGCCAGCAGCGCTGGGACAGCCTCCGTGGAATACGAGCAGTACTTC
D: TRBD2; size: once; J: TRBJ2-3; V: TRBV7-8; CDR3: CASSLGLARLSSTDTQYF; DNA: TGTGCCAGCAGCTTAGGACTAGCCCGCTTGTCTAGCACAGATACGCAGTATTTT
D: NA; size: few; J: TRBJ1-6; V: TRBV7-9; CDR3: CASSLEGDSPLHF; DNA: TGTGCCAGCAGCTTAGAAGGGGATTCACCCCTCCACTTT